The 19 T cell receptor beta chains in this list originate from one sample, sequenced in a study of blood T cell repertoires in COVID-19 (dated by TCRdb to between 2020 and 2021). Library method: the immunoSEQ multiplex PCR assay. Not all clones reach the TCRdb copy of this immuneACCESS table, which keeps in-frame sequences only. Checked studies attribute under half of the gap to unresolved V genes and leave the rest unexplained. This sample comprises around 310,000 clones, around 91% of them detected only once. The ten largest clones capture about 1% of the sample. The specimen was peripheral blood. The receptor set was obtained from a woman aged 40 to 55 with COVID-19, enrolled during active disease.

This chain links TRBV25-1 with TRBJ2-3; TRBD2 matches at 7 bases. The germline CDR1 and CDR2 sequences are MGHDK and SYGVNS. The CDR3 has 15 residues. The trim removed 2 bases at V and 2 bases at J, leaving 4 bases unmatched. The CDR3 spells CASSEGGGSTDTQYF. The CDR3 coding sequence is TGTGCCAGCAGTGAAGGCGGGGGATCCACAGATACGCAGTATTTT.

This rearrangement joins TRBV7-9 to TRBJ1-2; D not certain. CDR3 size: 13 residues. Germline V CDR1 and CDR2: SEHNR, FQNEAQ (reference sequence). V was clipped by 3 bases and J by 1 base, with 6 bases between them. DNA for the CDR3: TGTGCCAGCAGCTTCACAGTTAACTATGGCTACACCTTC. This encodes CASSFTVNYGYTF.

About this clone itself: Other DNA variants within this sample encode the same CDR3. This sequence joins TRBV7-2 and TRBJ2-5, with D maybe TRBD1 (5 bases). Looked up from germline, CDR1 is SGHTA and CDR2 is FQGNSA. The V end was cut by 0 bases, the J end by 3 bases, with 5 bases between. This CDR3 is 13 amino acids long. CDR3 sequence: CASSLAREETQYF. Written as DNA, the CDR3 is TGTGCCAGCAGCTTAGCCAGGGAAGAGACCCAGTACTTC. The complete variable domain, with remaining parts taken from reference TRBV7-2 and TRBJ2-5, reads GAGVSQSPSNKVTEKGKDVELRCDPISGHTALYWYRQSLGQGLEFLIYFQGNSAPDKSGLPSDRFSAERTGGSVSTLTIQRTQQEDSAVYLCASSLAREETQYFGPGTRLLVL.

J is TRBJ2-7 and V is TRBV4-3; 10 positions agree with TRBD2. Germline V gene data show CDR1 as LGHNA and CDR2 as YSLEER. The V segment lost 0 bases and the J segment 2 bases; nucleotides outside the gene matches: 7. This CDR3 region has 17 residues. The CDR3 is CASSQDPSSGSAYEQYF. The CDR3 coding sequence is TGCGCCAGCAGCCAAGATCCCTCTAGCGGGAGCGCCTACGAGCAGTACTTC.

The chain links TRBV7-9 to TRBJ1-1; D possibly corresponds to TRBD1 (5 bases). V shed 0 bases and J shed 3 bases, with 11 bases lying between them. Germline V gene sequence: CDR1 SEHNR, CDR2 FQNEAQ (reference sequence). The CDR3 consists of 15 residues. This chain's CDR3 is CASSLAKQVYTEAFF. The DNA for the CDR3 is TGTGCCAGCAGCTTAGCAAAACAGGTATACACTGAAGCTTTCTTT. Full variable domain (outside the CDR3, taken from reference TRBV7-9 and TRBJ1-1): DTGVSQNPRHKITKRGQNVTFRCDPISEHNRLYWYRQTLGQGPEFLTYFQNEAQLEKSRLLSDRFSAERPKGSFSTLEIQRTEQGDSAMYLCASSLAKQVYTEAFFGQGTRLTVV.

The CDR3 loop is CASRGDSNTGELFF. Written as DNA, the CDR3 is TGTGCCAGCAGAGGGGACTCGAACACCGGGGAGCTGTTTTTT. V and J are TRBV25-1 and TRBJ2-2; possible D gene TRBD2, 6 bases. This CDR3 contains 14 residues. CDR1 MGHDK and CDR2 SYGVNS come from the germline V gene. The germline V and J ends were trimmed by 6 bases and 0 bases, with 8 bases remaining between them.

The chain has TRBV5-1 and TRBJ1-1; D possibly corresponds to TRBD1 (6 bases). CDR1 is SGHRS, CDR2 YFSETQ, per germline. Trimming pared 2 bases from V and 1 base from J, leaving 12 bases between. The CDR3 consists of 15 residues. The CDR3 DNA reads TGCGCCAGCAGCTTCTCCAGGGGCTCGAACACTGAAGCTTTCTTT. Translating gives CASSFSRGSNTEAFF. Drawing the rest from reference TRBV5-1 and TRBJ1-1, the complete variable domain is KAGVTQTPRYLIKTRGQQVTLSCSPISGHRSVSWYQQTPGQGLQFLFEYFSETQRNKGNFPGRFSGRQFSNSRSEMNVSTLELGDSALYLCASSFSRGSNTEAFFGQGTRLTVV.

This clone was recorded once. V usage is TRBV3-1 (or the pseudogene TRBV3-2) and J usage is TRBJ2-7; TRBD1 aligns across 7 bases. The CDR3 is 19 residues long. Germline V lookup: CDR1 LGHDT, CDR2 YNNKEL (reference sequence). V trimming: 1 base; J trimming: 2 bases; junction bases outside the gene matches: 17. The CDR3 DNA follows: TGTGCCAGCAGCCAAGGACAGGGTGGCCGATCGTGGTGTACCTACGAGCAGTACTTC. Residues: CASSQGQGGRSWCTYEQYF.

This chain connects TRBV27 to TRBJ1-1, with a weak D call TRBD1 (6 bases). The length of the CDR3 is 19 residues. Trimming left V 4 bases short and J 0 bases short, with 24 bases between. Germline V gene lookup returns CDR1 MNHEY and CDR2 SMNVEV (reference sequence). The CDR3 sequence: CASSSLRFPGAKLNTEAFF. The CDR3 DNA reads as TGTGCCAGCAGTTCTCTTCGTTTTCCAGGGGCCAAGTTGAACACTGAAGCTTTCTTT.

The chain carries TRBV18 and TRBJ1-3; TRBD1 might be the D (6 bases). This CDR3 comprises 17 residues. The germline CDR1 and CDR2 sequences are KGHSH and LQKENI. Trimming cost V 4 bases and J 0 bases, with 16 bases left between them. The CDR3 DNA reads TGTGCCAGCTCACAGTCCGGGACACTAGTCTCTGGAAACACCATATATTTT. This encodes CASSQSGTLVSGNTIYF. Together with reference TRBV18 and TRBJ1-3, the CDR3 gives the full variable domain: NAGVMQNPRHLVRRRGQEARLRCSPMKGHSHVYWYRQLPEEGLKFMVYLQKENIIDESGMPKERFSAEFPKEGPSILRIQQVVRGDSAAYFCASSQSGTLVSGNTIYFGEGSWLTVV.

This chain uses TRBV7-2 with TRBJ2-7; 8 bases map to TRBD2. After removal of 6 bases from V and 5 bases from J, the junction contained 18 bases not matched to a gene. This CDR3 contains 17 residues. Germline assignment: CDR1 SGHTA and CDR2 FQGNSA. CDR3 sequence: CASRGLGDSGASNEQYF. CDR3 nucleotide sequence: TGTGCCAGCAGGGGCCTCGGTGATAGCGGGGCTAGCAACGAGCAGTACTTC.

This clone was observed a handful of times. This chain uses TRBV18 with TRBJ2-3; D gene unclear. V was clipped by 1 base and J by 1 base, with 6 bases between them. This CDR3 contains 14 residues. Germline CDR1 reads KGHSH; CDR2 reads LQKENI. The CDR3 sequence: CASSPLEGTDTQYF. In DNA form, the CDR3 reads TGTGCCAGCTCACCACTTGAGGGCACAGATACGCAGTATTTT.

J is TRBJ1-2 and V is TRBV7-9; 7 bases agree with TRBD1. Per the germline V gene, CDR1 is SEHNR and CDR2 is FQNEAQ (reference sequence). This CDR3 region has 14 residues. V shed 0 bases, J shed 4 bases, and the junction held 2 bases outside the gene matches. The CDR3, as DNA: TGTGCCAGCAGCTTAGCCGGGACAGCCTATGGCTACACCTTC. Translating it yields CASSLAGTAYGYTF.

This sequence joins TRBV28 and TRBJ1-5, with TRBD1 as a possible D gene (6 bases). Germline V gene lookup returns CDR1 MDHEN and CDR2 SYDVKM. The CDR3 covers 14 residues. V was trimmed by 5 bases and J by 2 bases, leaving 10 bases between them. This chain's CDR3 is CASSHPGGNQPQHF. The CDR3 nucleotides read TGTGCCAGCAGTCATCCAGGGGGCAATCAGCCCCAGCATTTT. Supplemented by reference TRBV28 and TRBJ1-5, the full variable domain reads DVKVTQSSRYLVKRTGEKVFLECVQDMDHENMFWYRQDPGLGLRLIYFSYDVKMKEKGDIPEGYSVSREKKERFSLILESASTNQTSMYLCASSHPGGNQPQHFGDGTRLSIL.

CDR3 in amino acids: CASSYSAGQGYEKLFF. The CDR3 DNA reads as TGTGCCAGCAGTTACTCCGCCGGACAGGGGTATGAAAAACTGTTTTTT. This sequence joins TRBV6-5 and TRBJ1-4; 9 bases are a match to TRBD1. The germline V gene encodes CDR1 MNHEY and CDR2 SVGAGI. This CDR3 has 16 residues. V was pared by 0 bases and J by 6 bases, with 5 bases of the junction left unmatched.

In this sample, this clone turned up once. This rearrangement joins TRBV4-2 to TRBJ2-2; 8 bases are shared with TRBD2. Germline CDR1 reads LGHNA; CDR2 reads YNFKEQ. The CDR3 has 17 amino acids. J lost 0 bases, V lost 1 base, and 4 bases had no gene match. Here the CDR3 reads CASSQVAGGTNTGELFF. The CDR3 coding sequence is TGTGCCAGCAGCCAAGTGGCGGGGGGCACGAACACCGGGGAGCTGTTTTTT.

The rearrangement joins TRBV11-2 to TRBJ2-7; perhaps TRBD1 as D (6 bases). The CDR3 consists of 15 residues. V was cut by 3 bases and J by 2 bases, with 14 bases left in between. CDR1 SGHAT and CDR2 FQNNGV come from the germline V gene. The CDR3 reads CASSLGTSIAYEQYF. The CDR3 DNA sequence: TGTGCCAGCAGCTTGGGGACATCGATTGCCTACGAGCAGTACTTC.

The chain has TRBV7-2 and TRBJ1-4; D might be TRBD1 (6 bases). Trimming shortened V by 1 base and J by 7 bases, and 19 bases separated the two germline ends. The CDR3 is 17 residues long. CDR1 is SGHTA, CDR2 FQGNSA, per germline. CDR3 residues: CASSLGLSAGAGEKLFF. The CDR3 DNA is TGTGCCAGCAGCTTAGGTTTGAGCGCAGGGGCAGGTGAAAAACTGTTTTTT.

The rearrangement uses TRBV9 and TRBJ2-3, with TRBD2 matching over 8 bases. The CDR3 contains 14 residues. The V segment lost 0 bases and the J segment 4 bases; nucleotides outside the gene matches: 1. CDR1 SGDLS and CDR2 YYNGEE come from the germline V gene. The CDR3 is CASSVELAADTQYF. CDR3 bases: TGTGCCAGCAGCGTAGAACTAGCGGCAGATACGCAGTATTTT.